One sample yielded the 28 T cell receptor beta chains listed below, sequenced in a study of shared clonotypes between healthy human individuals. It was CD45RO-negative cells, positively selected for CCR7, that made up naive CD8 cells, with terminally differentiated effector memory CD45RA+ cells excluded. TCRdb keeps only in-frame clones here, not all; method: immunoSEQ multiplex PCR. This table holds around 2,000,000 clones, about 95% found once. Input material: naive CD8+ T cells sorted from blood. The receptors here all came from a man younger than 30 in good health.

The V gene is TRBV2, the J gene TRBJ1-2, with 7 bases matching TRBD1. V gave up 8 bases and J gave up 4 bases; unmatched junction bases: 7. Germline assignment: CDR1 SNHLY and CDR2 FYNNEI. CDR3 size: 13 residues. This chain's CDR3 is CASDRADTYGYTF. As DNA, the CDR3 is TGTGCCAGCGACAGGGCCGACACCTATGGCTACACCTTC.

V usage is TRBV4-3 and J usage is TRBJ2-7, with 9 bases identical to TRBD1. The V gene end was trimmed by 5 bases and the J gene end by 4 bases; junction bases not matched to a gene: 6. Germline lookup yields CDR1 LGHNA and CDR2 YSLEER. CDR3 size: 14 residues. The CDR3 DNA is TGCGCCAGCAGCTACGGGGACAGGGTATACGAGCAGTACTTC. Translated: CASSYGDRVYEQYF.

A note on this clone: Other nucleotide sequences in the sample specify the same CDR3. CDR3 amino acids: CASSVVEGGGTDTQYF. Written as DNA, the CDR3 is TGTGCCAGCAGCGTAGTGGAGGGTGGTGGCACAGATACGCAGTATTTT. The J gene is TRBJ2-3, the V gene TRBV9, with a possible D match to TRBD2 (6 bases). CDR3 length: 16 residues. The V gene lost 0 bases and the J gene lost 1 base, with 12 bases spanning the gap. From germline, CDR1 is SGDLS and CDR2 YYNGEE.

The gene calls are TRBV5-1 and TRBJ1-5, with 12 bases identical to TRBD1. The J segment lost 5 bases and the V segment lost 5 bases, leaving 5 bases of the junction unmatched. Germline V gives CDR1 SGHRS, CDR2 YFSETQ. There are 15 residues in the CDR3. The CDR3 here is CASRLGQGADQPQHF. The CDR3 DNA is TGCGCCAGCAGGCTGGGACAGGGGGCTGATCAGCCCCAGCATTTT.

The chain recombines TRBV5-1 with TRBJ1-1; 7 bases line up with TRBD1. The CDR3 has 18 residues. The germline V gene encodes CDR1 SGHRS and CDR2 YFSETQ. J was trimmed by 0 bases and V by 4 bases; bases with no gene match: 15. CDR3 sequence reads: CASSPQLWTGKMNTEAFF. The DNA of the CDR3 is TGCGCCAGCAGCCCACAGCTTTGGACAGGAAAAATGAACACTGAAGCTTTCTTT.

The chain uses TRBV7-8 and TRBJ2-2; D uncertain. The CDR3 is 14 amino acids. The ends were cut back, 3 bases at V and 2 bases at J, with 7 bases in the middle. Germline CDR1 and CDR2: SGHVS and FQNEAQ. This CDR3 reads CASSFHSNTGELFF. The CDR3 DNA follows: TGTGCCAGCAGCTTTCACAGCAACACCGGGGAGCTGTTTTTT.

The chain employs TRBV5-6 and TRBJ2-1; 8 bases align to TRBD2. V lost 2 bases and J lost 5; bases outside the gene matches: 3. CDR1 SGHDT and CDR2 YYEEEE come from the germline V gene. The CDR3 extends over 14 amino acids. The chain's CDR3 is CASSFISGNNEQFF. The DNA for the CDR3 is TGTGCCAGCAGCTTCATTAGCGGGAACAATGAGCAGTTCTTC.

This clone appeared once. The chain joins TRBV7-9 to TRBJ1-3; perhaps TRBD1 as D (5 bases). Germline CDR1 reads SEHNR; CDR2 reads FQNEAQ (reference sequence). There are 15 residues in the CDR3. The V and J ends lost 8 bases and 0 bases respectively, with 14 bases between them. Here the CDR3 DNA reads TGTGCCAGCTCTTTCGCTGGGGGCTCTGGAAACACCATATATTTT. This gives the protein CASSFAGGSGNTIYF.

The chain carries TRBV9 and TRBJ1-2; 11 bases agree with TRBD1. Germline CDR1 is SGDLS and CDR2 is YYNGEE. The CDR3 extends over 15 amino acids. V lost 3 bases, J lost 8 bases, and 9 bases stayed unmatched. The CDR3 protein is CASSAPFRTGGGYTF. In nucleotides, the CDR3 is TGTGCCAGCAGCGCACCCTTTCGGACAGGGGGCGGCTACACCTTC.

The chain is built from TRBV5-1 and TRBJ2-7; D not certain. The CDR3 has 14 amino acids. The germline gives CDR1 SGHRS, CDR2 YFSETQ. Trimming removed 0 bases at V and 3 bases at J, with 10 bases between. This chain's CDR3 is CASSLEWKDYEQYF. The CDR3 coding sequence is TGCGCCAGCAGCTTGGAATGGAAGGACTACGAGCAGTACTTC.

This clone appeared a few times. The chain uses TRBV27 and TRBJ1-6, with 7 bases fitting TRBD1. The CDR3 length is 13 residues. The V and J ends lost 4 bases and 8 bases, in that order; junction bases with no gene match: 2. The germline CDR1 and CDR2 sequences are MNHEY and SMNVEV (reference sequence). Here the CDR3 reads CASSSGQDSPLHF. CDR3 sequence (DNA): TGTGCCAGCAGTTCCGGACAGGATTCACCCCTCCACTTT.

This chain uses TRBV7-2 with TRBJ2-1; 7 bases are a match to TRBD2. With 1 base clipped from V and 8 bases from J, the junction kept 8 bases outside the gene matches. This CDR3 is built from 15 residues. Germline-derived CDR1 and CDR2 are SGHTA and FQGNSA. The CDR3 protein is CASSLGTRGGYEQFF. The CDR3 DNA is TGTGCCAGCAGCTTAGGGACTAGAGGTGGGTATGAGCAGTTCTTC.

The gene calls are TRBV7-8 and TRBJ2-7; TRBD1 is a possible D gene (6 bases). V was pared by 5 bases and J by 6 bases, with 17 bases between. The CDR3 sequence is 14 residues long. Germline loops: CDR1 SGHVS, CDR2 FQNEAQ. CDR3 sequence reads: CASSLRQVGGEQYF. The CDR3 DNA follows: TGTGCCAGCAGCCTCCGACAGGTTGGAGGCGAGCAGTACTTC.

This chain connects TRBV5-1 to TRBJ2-7, with TRBD1 as a possible D gene (6 bases). The CDR3 is 15 amino acids. The V gene lost 4 bases and the J gene lost 1 base, with 15 bases spanning the gap. Germline lookup yields CDR1 SGHRS and CDR2 YFSETQ. CDR3 loop: CASSINRDTSYEQYF. DNA of the CDR3: TGCGCCAGCAGCATTAACCGGGACACTTCCTACGAGCAGTACTTC.

The rearrangement uses TRBV20-1 and TRBJ2-5, with a tentative D call TRBD2 (5 bases). The CDR3 covers 11 residues. Per germline, CDR1 DFQATT and CDR2 SNEGSKA (reference sequence). CDR3 in amino acids: CSGGGQETQYF. In DNA form, the CDR3 reads TGCTCCGGAGGCGGACAAGAGACCCAGTACTTC.

The chain is built from TRBV6-5 and TRBJ2-7, with 8 bases that match TRBD2. This CDR3 contains 14 residues. With V trimmed by 3 bases and J by 2 bases, 3 bases remained unmatched. Germline assignment: CDR1 MNHEY and CDR2 SVGAGI. CDR3 sequence (DNA): TGTGCCAGCAGTTATGGGACTAGGACCTACGAGCAGTACTTC. It encodes CASSYGTRTYEQYF.

The chain joins TRBV2 to TRBJ2-1; TRBD2 agrees at 11 bases. Germline CDR1 reads SNHLY; CDR2 reads FYNNEI. The CDR3 length is 15 residues. Germline trimming cut 5 bases from V and 4 bases from J; bases unmatched to any gene: 4. In DNA, the CDR3 is TGTGCCAGCAGTATAGCGGGGGGGTCGTACAATGAGCAGTTCTTC. This encodes CASSIAGGSYNEQFF.

The chain carries TRBV6-4 and TRBJ1-2, with TRBD1 matching over 7 bases. This CDR3 is built from 14 residues. V dropped 5 bases and J dropped 4; count of bases not matched to a gene: 7. The germline gives CDR1 MRHNA, CDR2 SNTAGT. The CDR3 DNA follows: TGTGCCAGCAGTCCCGGGACAGCTGGCTATGGCTACACCTTC. As protein: CASSPGTAGYGYTF.

The J gene is TRBJ2-2, the V gene TRBV28, with D perhaps TRBD1 (6 bases). Trimming stripped 6 bases from V and 1 base from J, with 9 bases between. Germline V gene sequence: CDR1 MDHEN, CDR2 SYDVKM. The CDR3 length is 14 residues. This CDR3 is CASSGQMNTGELFF. The CDR3 bases are TGTGCCAGCAGCGGACAGATGAACACCGGGGAGCTGTTTTTT. Complete variable domain (other parts from reference TRBV28 and TRBJ2-2): DVKVTQSSRYLVKRTGEKVFLECVQDMDHENMFWYRQDPGLGLRLIYFSYDVKMKEKGDIPEGYSVSREKKERFSLILESASTNQTSMYLCASSGQMNTGELFFGEGSRLTVL.

The gene calls are TRBV4-1 and TRBJ1-4, with D possibly TRBD1 on 5 matching bases. Germline-derived CDR1 and CDR2 are MGHRA and YSYEKL. This CDR3 comprises 15 residues. The CDR3 DNA is TGCCCAGCAGCCAAGACTAGGACACCGAATGAAAAACTGTTTTTT. This codes for CPAAKTRTPNEKLFF.

The V and J genes are TRBV7-8 and TRBJ2-6, with 7 bases that match TRBD1. CDR3 length: 19 amino acids. V trimming: 5 bases; J trimming: 0 bases; junction bases outside the gene matches: 13. Germline CDR1 SGHVS, CDR2 FQNEAQ. CDR3 DNA: TGTGCCAGCAGCCTACCCAGGACAGGTGACTTCTCTGGGGCCAACGTCCTGACTTTC. Translating it yields CASSLPRTGDFSGANVLTF. Combining the CDR3 with reference TRBV7-8 and TRBJ2-6 gives the whole variable domain GAGVSQSPRYKVAKRGQDVALRCDPISGHVSLFWYQQALGQGPEFLTYFQNEAQLDKSGLPSDRFFAERPEGSVSTLKIQRTQQEDSAVYLCASSLPRTGDFSGANVLTFGAGSRLTVL.

The chain carries TRBV19 and TRBJ1-4; D gene uncertain. CDR3 length: 14 residues. The V and J ends lost 3 bases and 6 bases respectively, with 11 bases between them. CDR1 and CDR2 from the germline V gene are LNHDA and SQIVND (reference sequence). The CDR3 spells CASSILLFDEKLFF. CDR3 coding DNA: TGTGCCAGTAGTATCCTTTTGTTTGATGAAAAACTGTTTTTT. The complete variable domain, with remaining parts taken from reference TRBV19 and TRBJ1-4, reads DGGITQSPKYLFRKEGQNVTLSCEQNLNHDAMYWYRQDPGQGLRLIYYSQIVNDFQKGDIAEGYSVSREKKESFPLTVTSAQKNPTAFYLCASSILLFDEKLFFGSGTQLSVL.

The chain combines TRBV6-5 with TRBJ2-7; 8 bases align to TRBD2. There are 14 residues in the CDR3. Germline lookup yields CDR1 MNHEY and CDR2 SVGAGI. V lost 6 bases to trimming and J lost 6 bases; unmatched junction nucleotides: 10. The CDR3 region has the DNA TGTGCCAGCAGCTCAAGCGGGAGATTCGGCGAGCAGTACTTC. As protein: CASSSSGRFGEQYF.

The chain employs TRBV5-1 and TRBJ2-7; 14 positions match TRBD2. Germline values: CDR1 SGHRS, CDR2 YFSETQ. The J segment lost 2 bases and the V segment lost 4 bases, leaving 11 bases of the junction unmatched. The CDR3 runs to 18 residues. CDR3 sequence (DNA): TGCGCCAGCAGCGACCGACTAGCGGGGGGGCCAGGCGCCTACGAGCAGTACTTC. It encodes CASSDRLAGGPGAYEQYF.

A note on this clone: Other nucleotide sequences from this sample produce the same CDR3. The genes are TRBV5-1 and TRBJ2-7; 7 nucleotides agree with TRBD2. This CDR3 has 13 amino acids. J gave up 0 bases and V 5 bases, and 2 bases lay outside the gene matches. Germline CDR1 and CDR2: SGHRS and YFSETQ. This CDR3 is CASRGGGSYEQYF. The CDR3 DNA reads TGCGCCAGCAGAGGCGGGGGCTCCTACGAGCAGTACTTC.

Worth noting for this clone: At the DNA level, this CDR3 is encoded by other sequences in the same sample as well. V is TRBV4-1 and J is TRBJ2-3; no clear D. Trimming took 1 base from V and 0 from J, leaving 5 bases between them. Germline CDR1 reads MGHRA; CDR2 reads YSYEKL. The CDR3 covers 14 residues. CDR3 sequence (DNA): TGCGCCAGCAGCCAAGTCACTAGCACAGATACGCAGTATTTT. This sequence encodes CASSQVTSTDTQYF.

This chain links TRBV30 with TRBJ1-5; a possible D gene is TRBD1 (5 bases). This CDR3 has 15 residues. V lost 0 bases, J lost 1 base, and 10 bases lay in between. Germline V gene lookup returns CDR1 GTSNPN and CDR2 SVGIG (reference sequence). Written as DNA, the CDR3 is TGTGCCTGGAGTGTTATAGGGGAGAGCAATCAGCCCCAGCATTTT. Its protein product is CAWSVIGESNQPQHF.

This clone was picked up a small number of times. Other nucleotide sequences from this sample produce the same CDR3. The rearrangement links TRBV7-8 to TRBJ2-2; no clear D. The germline CDR1 and CDR2 sequences are SGHVS and FQNEAQ. Trimming stripped 1 base from V and 9 bases from J, with 6 bases between. The CDR3 has 12 residues. The CDR3 DNA reads TGTGCCAGCAGCTTAGGTGACCGGGAGCTGTTTTTT. Translated, it gives CASSLGDRELFF.